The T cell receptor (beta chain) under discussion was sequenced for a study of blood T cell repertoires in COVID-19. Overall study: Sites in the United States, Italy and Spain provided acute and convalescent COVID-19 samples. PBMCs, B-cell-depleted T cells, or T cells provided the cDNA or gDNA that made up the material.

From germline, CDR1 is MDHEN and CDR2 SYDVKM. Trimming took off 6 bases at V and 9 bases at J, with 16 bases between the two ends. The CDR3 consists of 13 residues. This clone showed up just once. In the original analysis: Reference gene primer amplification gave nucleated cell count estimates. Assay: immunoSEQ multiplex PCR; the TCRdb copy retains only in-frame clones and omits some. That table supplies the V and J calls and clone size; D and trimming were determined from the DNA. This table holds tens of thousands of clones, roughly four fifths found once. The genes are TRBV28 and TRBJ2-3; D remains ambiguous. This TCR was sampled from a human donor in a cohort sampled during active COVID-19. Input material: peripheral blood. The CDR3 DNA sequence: TGTGCCAGCAGACGCCCCGAGAGTGTGACGCAGTATTTT. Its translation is CASRRPESVTQYF.